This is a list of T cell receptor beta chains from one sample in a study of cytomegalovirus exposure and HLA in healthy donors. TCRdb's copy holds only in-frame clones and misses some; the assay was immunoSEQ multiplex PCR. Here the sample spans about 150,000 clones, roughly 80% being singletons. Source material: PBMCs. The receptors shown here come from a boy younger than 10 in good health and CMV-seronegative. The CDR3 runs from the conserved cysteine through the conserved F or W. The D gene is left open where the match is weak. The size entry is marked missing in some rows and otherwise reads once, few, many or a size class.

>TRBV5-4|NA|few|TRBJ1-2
CASSSAAPYGYTF
TGTGCCAGCAGCTCCGCGGCCCCCTATGGCTACACCTTC
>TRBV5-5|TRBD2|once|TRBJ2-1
CASSSGTSGWNNEQFF
TGTGCCAGCAGCTCGGGGACTAGCGGGTGGAACAATGAGCAGTTCTTC
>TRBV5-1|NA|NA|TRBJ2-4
CASSIGRYSGTRKKNIQYF
TGCGCCAGCAGCATCGGAAGATATAGCGGTACGAGAAAAAAAAACATTCAGTACTTC
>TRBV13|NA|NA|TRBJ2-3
CASSSQGHLTQYF
TGTGCCAGCAGCTCGCAGGGCCACCTCACGCAGTATTTT
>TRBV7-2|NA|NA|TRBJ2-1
CASSQDNSGGYNEQFF
TGTGCCAGCAGCCAAGATAATTCTGGAGGCTACAATGAGCAGTTCTTC
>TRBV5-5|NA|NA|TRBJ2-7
CASSPWATYEQYF
TGTGCCAGCAGCCCCTGGGCTACCTACGAGCAGTACTTC
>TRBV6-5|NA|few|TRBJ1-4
CASSAHRDNEKLFF
TGTGCCAGCAGTGCTCACAGGGATAATGAAAAACTGTTTTTT
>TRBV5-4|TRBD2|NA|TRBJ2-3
CASTPSGRTDTQYF
TGTGCCAGCACCCCTAGCGGGAGAACAGATACGCAGTATTTT
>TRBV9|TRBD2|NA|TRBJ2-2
CASSVEGGASGRAGTTGELFF
TGTGCCAGCAGCGTAGAGGGGGGGGCTAGCGGGAGGGCCGGGACCACCGGGGAGCTGTTTTTT
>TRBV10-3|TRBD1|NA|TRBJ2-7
CAISGQGYEQYF
TGTGCCATCAGTGGACAGGGCTACGAGCAGTACTTC
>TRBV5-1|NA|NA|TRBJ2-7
CASSLAGVFPHPYEQYF
TGCGCCAGCAGCTTGGCGGGGGTATTCCCTCACCCCTACGAGCAGTACTTC
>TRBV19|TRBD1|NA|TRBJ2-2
CASSLRGTNTGELFF
TGTGCCAGTAGTCTCAGGGGGACGAACACCGGGGAGCTGTTTTTT
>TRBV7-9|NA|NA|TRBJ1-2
CASSLVTANYGYTF
TGTGCCAGCAGCTTAGTGACAGCTAACTATGGCTACACCTTC
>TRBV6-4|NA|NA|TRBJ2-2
CASKTGYTTGELFF
TGTGCCAGCAAAACAGGCTACACCACCGGGGAGCTGTTTTTT
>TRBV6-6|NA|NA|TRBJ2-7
CASSYGLASSYEQYF
TGTGCCAGCAGTTACGGTTTGGCAAGCTCCTACGAGCAGTACTTC
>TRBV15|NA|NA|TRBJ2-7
CATSRDLQGYEQYF
TGTGCCACCAGCAGAGATCTCCAGGGCTACGAGCAGTACTTC
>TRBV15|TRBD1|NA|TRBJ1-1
CATSSDRVNTEAFF
TGTGCCACCAGCAGCGACAGGGTGAACACTGAAGCTTTCTTT
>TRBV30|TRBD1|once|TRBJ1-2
CAWSGQAYGYTF
TGTGCCTGGAGCGGACAGGCATATGGCTACACCTTC
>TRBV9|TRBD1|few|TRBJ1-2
CASSVELTGGSGYTF
TGTGCCAGCAGCGTAGAGTTAACAGGGGGCAGTGGCTACACCTTC
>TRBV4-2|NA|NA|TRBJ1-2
CASSQDPGGYGYTF
TGTGCCAGCAGCCAAGACCCCGGGGGTTATGGCTACACCTTC
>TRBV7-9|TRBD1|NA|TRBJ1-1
CASRRGFIDRGRPNTEAFF
TGTGCCAGCAGGAGGGGATTTATAGACAGGGGGCGGCCGAACACTGAAGCTTTCTTT
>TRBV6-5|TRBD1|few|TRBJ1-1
CASSDWTGVVTEAFF
TGTGCCAGCAGCGATTGGACAGGGGTAGTGACTGAAGCTTTCTTT
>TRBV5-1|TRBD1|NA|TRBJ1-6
CASSSGEGQDNSPLHF
TGCGCCAGCAGCTCCGGTGAGGGACAGGATAATTCACCCCTCCACTTT
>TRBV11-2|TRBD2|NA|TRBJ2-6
CASSPGGGDNVLTF
TGTGCCAGCAGCCCCGGCGGGGGGGACAACGTCCTGACTTTC
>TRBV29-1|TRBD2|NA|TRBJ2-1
CSVQPRLAGGVGVNEQFF
TGCAGCGTCCAACCAAGACTAGCGGGAGGTGTAGGGGTTAATGAGCAGTTCTTC
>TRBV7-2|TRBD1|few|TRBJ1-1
CASSFRGQGRGTEAFF
TGTGCCAGCAGCTTCAGGGGACAGGGAAGGGGGACTGAAGCTTTCTTT
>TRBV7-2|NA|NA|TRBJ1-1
CASSKQVNTEAFF
TGTGCCAGCAGCAAACAGGTTAACACTGAAGCTTTCTTT
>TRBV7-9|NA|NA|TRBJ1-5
CASSSRQEIRVNQPQHF
TGTGCCAGCAGCTCGAGACAGGAGATAAGAGTAAATCAGCCCCAGCATTTT
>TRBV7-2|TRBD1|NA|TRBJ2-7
CASSASRGGQKSQYF
TGTGCCAGCAGCGCGTCTCGTGGGGGACAGAAGTCTCAGTACTTC
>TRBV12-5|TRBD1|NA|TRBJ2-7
CASGRPTPGRDRGYEQYF
TGTGCTAGTGGCCGGCCTACCCCCGGTCGGGACAGGGGTTACGAGCAGTACTTC
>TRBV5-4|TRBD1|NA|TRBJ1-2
CASSFAGQGVYGYTF
TGTGCCAGCAGCTTCGCCGGACAGGGGGTGTATGGCTACACCTTC
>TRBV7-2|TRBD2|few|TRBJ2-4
CASSLASGREKNIQYF
TGTGCCAGCAGCTTGGCTAGCGGGAGGGAGAAGAACATTCAGTACTTC
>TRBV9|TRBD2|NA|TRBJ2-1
CASSPRLAGVDEQFF
TGTGCCAGCAGCCCTCGACTAGCGGGAGTCGATGAGCAGTTCTTC
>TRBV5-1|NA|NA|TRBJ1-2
CASSWAQGGYTF
TGCGCCAGCAGCTGGGCCCAAGGTGGCTACACCTTC
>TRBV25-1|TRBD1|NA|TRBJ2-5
CASSETKTGGASETQYF
TGTGCCAGCAGTGAGACGAAAACAGGGGGCGCTTCCGAGACCCAGTACTTC
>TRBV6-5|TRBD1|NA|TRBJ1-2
CASSSPGQGALGYTF
TGTGCCAGCAGTTCGCCCGGACAGGGGGCGCTTGGCTACACCTTC
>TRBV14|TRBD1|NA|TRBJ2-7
CASSQAGTGIYEQYF
TGTGCCAGCAGCCAAGCCGGGACAGGGATCTACGAGCAGTACTTC
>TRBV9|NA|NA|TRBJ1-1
CASSTQPNTEAFF
TGTGCCAGCAGCACACAGCCAAACACTGAAGCTTTCTTT
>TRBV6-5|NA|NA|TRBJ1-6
CASSYNSLDSPLHF
TGTGCCAGCAGTTACAACAGTTTGGATTCACCCCTCCACTTT
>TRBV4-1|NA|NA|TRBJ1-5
CASSQGEGYSNQPQHF
TGCGCCAGCAGCCAAGGGGAGGGGTATAGCAATCAGCCCCAGCATTTT
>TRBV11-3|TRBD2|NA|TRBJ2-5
CASSPGTNPARETQYF
TGTGCCAGCAGCCCCGGGACTAATCCCGCCCGAGAGACCCAGTACTTC